Below, 17 T cell receptor beta chains from the same sample are listed, as sequenced in a study of blood T cell repertoires in COVID-19. Clones were read by immunoSEQ multiplex PCR, and TCRdb kept only the in-frame ones, dropping some. The sample has about 61,000 clones, roughly 90% seen once. Sequencing was done on a sample of peripheral blood. These receptors were collected from a human donor in a cohort sampled during active COVID-19.

This clone occurred a few times. The chain links TRBV27 to TRBJ1-5; no reliable D call. Trimming took off 6 bases at V and 6 bases at J, with 12 bases between the two ends. CDR1 MNHEY and CDR2 SMNVEV come from the germline V gene (reference sequence). The CDR3 covers 13 residues. The CDR3 DNA is TGTGCCAGCAGCCCCAGGCTGGGTCAGCCCCAGCATTTT. It yields the protein CASSPRLGQPQHF.

The chain combines TRBV6-1 with TRBJ2-2; D perhaps matches TRBD2 (5 bases). The V gene's germline CDR1 is MNHNS and CDR2 SASEGT. The CDR3 runs 18 residues. Between the trimmed V and J ends, which lost 2 bases and 3 bases, there was a span of 19 bases. CDR3 sequence: CASSERGSGAPDTGELFF. CDR3 DNA sequence: TGTGCCAGCAGTGAAAGAGGAAGCGGAGCCCCTGACACCGGGGAGCTGTTTTTT.

The chain carries TRBV7-8 and TRBJ1-6; TRBD1 agrees at 8 bases. In germline, CDR1 is SGHVS, CDR2 FQNEAQ. J lost 7 bases, V lost 6 bases, and 5 bases had no gene match. CDR3 length: 14 amino acids. The chain's CDR3 is CASSSTGANSPLHF. In DNA, the CDR3 is TGTGCCAGCAGTTCGACAGGGGCGAATTCACCCCTCCACTTT.

The V gene is TRBV10-3, the J gene TRBJ1-5; D possibly corresponds to TRBD1 (5 bases). The germline V and J ends were trimmed by 0 bases and 3 bases, with 9 bases remaining between them. CDR1 and CDR2 from the germline V gene are ENHRY and SYGVKD. This CDR3 region has 15 residues. Here the CDR3 DNA reads TGTGCCATCAGTGAGTCAACAGGCAACAATCAGCCCCAGCATTTT. As protein: CAISESTGNNQPQHF.

V is TRBV9 and J is TRBJ1-1; D is undetermined. The germline V and J ends were trimmed by 0 bases and 5 bases, with 5 bases remaining between them. This CDR3 contains 12 residues. Germline V gene sequence: CDR1 SGDLS, CDR2 YYNGEE. The CDR3 sequence is CASSVAETEAFF. Here the CDR3 DNA reads TGTGCCAGCAGCGTAGCGGAGACTGAAGCTTTCTTT.

The gene calls are TRBV7-8 and TRBJ1-5, with no clear D. Germline V CDR1 and CDR2: SGHVS, FQNEAQ. Between the trimmed V and J ends, which lost 2 bases and 5 bases, there was a span of 10 bases. The CDR3 length is 14 residues. The CDR3 loop reads CASSLPHGDQPQHF. CDR3 bases: TGTGCCAGCAGCTTACCCCACGGGGATCAGCCCCAGCATTTT.

The rearrangement links TRBV28 to TRBJ2-7, with D perhaps matching TRBD2 (6 bases). There are 15 residues in the CDR3. CDR1 is MDHEN, CDR2 SYDVKM, per germline. Trimming stripped 2 bases from V and 7 bases from J, with 18 bases between. The CDR3 sequence is CASSLRGLSSWEQYF. DNA for the CDR3: TGTGCCAGCAGTTTAAGGGGACTTTCGAGTTGGGAGCAGTACTTC.

J is TRBJ2-3 and V is TRBV7-6; TRBD2 aligns across 8 bases. Unmatched junction bases numbered 5, after V lost 3 bases and J lost 6 bases. Germline CDR1 is SGHVS and CDR2 is FNYEAQ. The CDR3 sequence is 14 residues long. The CDR3 region has the DNA TGTGCCAGCAGCTTGGCGGGGGGCAGGGATACGCAGTATTTT. Translating gives CASSLAGGRDTQYF.

This clone was seen just once. The gene calls are TRBV27 and TRBJ1-2, with TRBD1 identical over 9 bases. The length of the CDR3 is 14 residues. Germline trimming cut 5 bases from V and 0 bases from J; bases unmatched to any gene: 1. Germline V lookup: CDR1 MNHEY, CDR2 SMNVEV (reference sequence). The CDR3 bases are TGTGCCAGCAGTCGACAGGGGGCTAACTATGGCTACACCTTC. This gives the protein CASSRQGANYGYTF.

The chain has TRBV7-9 and TRBJ1-1; no clear D gene. CDR1 and CDR2 (germline): SEHNR, FQNEAQ (reference sequence). The CDR3 runs to 13 residues. Trimming stripped 2 bases from V and 3 bases from J, with 7 bases between. The CDR3 spells CASSLREDTEAFF. CDR3 nucleotide sequence: TGTGCCAGCAGCTTACGGGAGGACACTGAAGCTTTCTTT.

This chain connects TRBV19 to TRBJ1-1, with 7 bases that match TRBD1. This CDR3 is built from 15 residues. The germline V gene encodes CDR1 LNHDA and CDR2 SQIVND (reference sequence). V lost 4 bases to trimming and J lost 1 base; unmatched junction nucleotides: 6. Written as DNA, the CDR3 is TGTGCCAGTAGTACAGGGACAGTACCGAACACTGAAGCTTTCTTT. Encoded protein: CASSTGTVPNTEAFF.

V and J are TRBV6-5 and TRBJ2-5, with D unresolved. The CDR3 contains 15 residues. The ends were cut back, 0 bases at V and 2 bases at J, with 10 bases in the middle. Germline loops: CDR1 MNHEY, CDR2 SVGAGI. The CDR3 region is CASSYSLYRQETQYF. Written as DNA, the CDR3 is TGTGCCAGCAGTTACTCGCTGTATAGACAAGAGACCCAGTACTTC.

The chain uses TRBV6-2 or TRBV6-3 and TRBJ1-5; no firm D call. Trimming took 2 bases from V and 10 from J, leaving 9 bases between them. CDR1 is MNHEY, CDR2 SVGEGT, per germline. The CDR3 has 12 amino acids. CDR3 sequence: CASSYGPSPQHF. Here the CDR3 DNA reads TGTGCCAGCAGTTACGGCCCCTCTCCCCAGCATTTT.

J is TRBJ2-7 and V is TRBV4-1; 7 bases align to TRBD1. The J segment lost 2 bases and the V segment lost 4 bases, leaving 5 bases of the junction unmatched. The V gene's germline CDR1 is MGHRA and CDR2 YSYEKL. The length of the CDR3 is 14 residues. CDR3 amino acids: CASSLGGQTYEQYF. In DNA, the CDR3 is TGCGCCAGCAGCCTTGGGGGACAGACCTACGAGCAGTACTTC.

The rearrangement joins TRBV5-1 to TRBJ2-7, with 8 bases matching TRBD2. This CDR3 contains 16 residues. V lost 0 bases and J lost 1; bases outside the gene matches: 6. From germline, CDR1 is SGHRS and CDR2 YFSETQ. CDR3 DNA sequence: TGCGCCAGCAGCTTGGCCCCCAGCGGGAGTTCCTACGAGCAGTACTTC. Translating it yields CASSLAPSGSSYEQYF.

The chain joins TRBV19 to TRBJ1-1, with 10 positions matching TRBD1. The V and J ends lost 3 bases and 4 bases, in that order; junction bases with no gene match: 5. Germline V gives CDR1 LNHDA, CDR2 SQIVND (reference sequence). The CDR3 spans 15 residues. The CDR3: CASSIGDRGSTEAFF. The CDR3 region has the DNA TGTGCCAGTAGTATTGGGGACAGGGGCTCCACTGAAGCTTTCTTT.

The chain has TRBV5-8 and TRBJ2-5; 9 nucleotides line up with TRBD1. Looked up from germline, CDR1 is SGHTS and CDR2 is YDEGEE. CDR3 size: 15 residues. The V gene end was trimmed by 0 bases and the J gene end by 4 bases; junction bases not matched to a gene: 4. The DNA of the CDR3 is TGTGCCAGCAGCTTGGACAGGGGGCTGGTAGAGACCCAGTACTTC. Protein product: CASSLDRGLVETQYF.